The next 10 T cell receptor beta chains were all read from a single sample in a study of blood T cell repertoires in COVID-19. The table came from immunoSEQ multiplex PCR; TCRdb's copy has only in-frame clones and leaves some out. The table includes under 250,000 clones, 65% to 85% detected once. The sequencing input was peripheral blood. The receptors were sampled from a human donor in a cohort sampled during active COVID-19.

This clone was detected only once. The J gene is TRBJ2-7, the V gene TRBV7-2; 7 nucleotides agree with TRBD2. In germline, CDR1 is SGHTA, CDR2 FQGNSA. V shed 3 bases, J shed 3 bases, and the junction held 5 bases outside the gene matches. The CDR3 sequence is 14 residues long. The CDR3 coding sequence is TGTGCCAGCAGCTTGGGGGGGTCACACTACGAGCAGTACTTC. Translation: CASSLGGSHYEQYF.

J is TRBJ2-2 and V is TRBV4-1, with TRBD2 as a possible D gene (7 bases). CDR1 and CDR2 (germline): MGHRA, YSYEKL. The CDR3 has 17 residues. The ends were cut back, 3 bases at V and 5 bases at J, with 19 bases in the middle. CDR3 in amino acids: CASSQASRGAGTGELFF. The DNA of the CDR3 is TGCGCCAGCAGCCAGGCATCCCGGGGGGCGGGAACCGGGGAGCTGTTTTTT.

The CDR3 nucleotides read TGTGCCAGCAGCCGGGAGCAGTACACCGGGGAGCTGTTTTTT. Its translation is CASSREQYTGELFF. The chain carries TRBV3-1 (or the pseudogene TRBV3-2) and TRBJ2-2; TRBD2 is a possible D gene (5 bases). The ends were cut back, 4 bases at V and 3 bases at J, with 9 bases in the middle. CDR3 length: 14 residues. Germline CDR1 reads LGHDT; CDR2 reads YNNKEL (reference sequence).

This sequence joins TRBV7-2 and TRBJ1-5, with D possibly TRBD1 on 6 matching bases. The CDR3 runs to 14 residues. V was shortened by 4 bases and J by 7 bases, with 14 bases between the two germline ends. Germline V gene lookup returns CDR1 SGHTA and CDR2 FQGNSA. The CDR3 DNA reads TGTGCCAGCAGCTCGGCGGGGGCTGGACAGCCCCAGCATTTT. It specifies CASSSAGAGQPQHF.

The V call is TRBV28, the J call TRBJ1-4; D remains unclear. Germline CDR1 is MDHEN and CDR2 is SYDVKM. CDR3 size: 13 residues. V dropped 5 bases and J dropped 14 bases, with 18 bases sitting between them. CDR3 region: CASSPPQFSSLFF. CDR3 nucleotides: TGTGCCAGCAGTCCTCCACAGTTCTCAAGCCTGTTTTTT.

The chain recombines TRBV29-1 with TRBJ2-7, with TRBD1 as a possible D gene (5 bases). This CDR3 has 14 amino acids. The V end lost 1 base, the J end lost 3 bases, and 13 bases lay between the germline ends. CDR1 and CDR2 from the germline V gene are SQVTM and ANQGSEA. The DNA for the CDR3 is TGCAGCGTTGAAGGCAGAAGGGGAAACTACGAGCAGTACTTC. The encoded protein is CSVEGRRGNYEQYF.

This clone was observed a single time. The rearrangement uses TRBV5-6 and TRBJ2-7; 7 nucleotides align to TRBD2. The CDR3 extends over 16 amino acids. Unmatched junction bases numbered 10, after V lost 0 bases and J lost 4 bases. CDR1 SGHDT and CDR2 YYEEEE come from the germline V gene. CDR3 DNA sequence: TGTGCCAGCAGCTTGGCGAGGGACTATCACCTTTACGAGCAGTACTTC. Protein: CASSLARDYHLYEQYF.

V usage is TRBV7-9 and J usage is TRBJ2-2, with D uncertain. CDR1 and CDR2 (germline): SEHNR, FQNEAQ (reference sequence). This CDR3 is 15 amino acids long. Trimming shortened V by 2 bases and J by 0 bases, and 7 bases separated the two germline ends. The CDR3 sequence is CASSLLFSNTGELFF. The CDR3 nucleotides read TGTGCCAGCAGCTTACTGTTCTCGAACACCGGGGAGCTGTTTTTT.

The V gene is TRBV21-1, the J gene TRBJ2-5; the DNA was not used to check the table's D call, TRBD2. TRBV21-1 is a listed pseudogene. The CDR3 spans 14 residues. In DNA form, the CDR3 reads TGTGCCAGCCCGCCGAGCGGGGTAAAAGAGACCCAGTACTTC. Translating gives CASPPSGVKETQYF.

This sequence joins TRBV28 and TRBJ2-5, with TRBD2 identical over 8 bases. The germline V gene has CDR1 MDHEN and CDR2 SYDVKM. The CDR3 consists of 14 residues. Trimming took 3 bases from V and 5 from J; bases not matched to a gene: 5. CDR3 residues: CASSFRAGAETQYF. The CDR3 DNA is TGTGCCAGCAGTTTCAGAGCGGGGGCGGAGACCCAGTACTTC.